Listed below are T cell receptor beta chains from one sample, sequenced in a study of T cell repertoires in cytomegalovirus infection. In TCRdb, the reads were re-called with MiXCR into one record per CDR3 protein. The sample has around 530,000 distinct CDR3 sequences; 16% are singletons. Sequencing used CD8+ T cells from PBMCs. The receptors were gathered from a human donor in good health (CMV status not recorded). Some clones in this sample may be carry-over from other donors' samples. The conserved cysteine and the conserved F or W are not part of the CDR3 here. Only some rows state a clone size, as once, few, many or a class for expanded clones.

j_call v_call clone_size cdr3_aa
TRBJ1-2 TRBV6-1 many ASKGTGLSYGYT
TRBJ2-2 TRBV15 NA ATSTDGTGVNTGELF
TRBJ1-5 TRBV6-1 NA ASTTGGGQPQH
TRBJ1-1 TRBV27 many ASKVYTEAF
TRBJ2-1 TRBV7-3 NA ASSLMPSSYNEQF
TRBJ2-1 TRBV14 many ASSQDRGTRIDNEQF
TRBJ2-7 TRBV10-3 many AISGSGQGVYEQY
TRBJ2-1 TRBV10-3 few ATIAWTSEPEGHNEQF
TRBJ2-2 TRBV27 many ASSKPRDRGVTGELF
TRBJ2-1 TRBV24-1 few ATSDLIRNEQF
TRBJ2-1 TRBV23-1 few ASSQSLRGGNNEQF
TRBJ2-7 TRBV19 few ASSIGQASSYEQY
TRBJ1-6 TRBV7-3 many ASSPNESWVSRYKPSWGSPLH
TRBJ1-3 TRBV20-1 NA SAFLDGYSGNTIY
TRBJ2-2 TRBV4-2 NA ASSQDPAGEDTGELF
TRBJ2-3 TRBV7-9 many ASRSGTANTQY
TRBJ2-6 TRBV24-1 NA ATSDPGALLGANVLT
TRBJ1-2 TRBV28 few ASSLDTGGFGYT
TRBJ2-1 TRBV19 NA ASRGHNEQF
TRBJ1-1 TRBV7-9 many ASSPSGTVNTEAF
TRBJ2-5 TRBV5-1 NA ASSETTGLETQY
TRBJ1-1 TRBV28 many ASSFYAANTEAF
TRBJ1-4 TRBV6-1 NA ASSEAVYATNEKLF
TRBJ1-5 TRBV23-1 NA ASSQPGQTSSNQPQH
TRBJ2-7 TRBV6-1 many ASSETSGRYEQY
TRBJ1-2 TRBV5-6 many ASSLFGTANYGYT
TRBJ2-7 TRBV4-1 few ASSPLGGVPNEQY
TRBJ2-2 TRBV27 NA ASSFGGSGELF
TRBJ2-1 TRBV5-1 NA ASSSTGTLYNEQF
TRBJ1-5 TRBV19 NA ASSIPPLTGVKQPQH
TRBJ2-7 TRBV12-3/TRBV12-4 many ASSSPGQGPYEQY
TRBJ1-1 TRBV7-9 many ASKDGGAGPLTEAF
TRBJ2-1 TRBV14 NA ASSQVWTSANEQF
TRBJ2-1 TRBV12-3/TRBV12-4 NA ASSPPVGIKEQF
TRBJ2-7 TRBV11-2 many ASRKTYYEQY
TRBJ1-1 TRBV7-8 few ASSLGWGGNTEAF
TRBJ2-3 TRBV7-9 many ASIKEAGDSTDTQY
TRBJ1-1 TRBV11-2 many ASSLERVGTEAF
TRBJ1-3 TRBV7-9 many ASSLEGGSSSGNTIY
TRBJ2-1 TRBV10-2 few ASSNHNEQF
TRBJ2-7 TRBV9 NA ASSSAGTASYEQY
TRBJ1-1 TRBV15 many ATSRDRQVNTEAF
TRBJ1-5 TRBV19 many ASSNADSHNQPQH
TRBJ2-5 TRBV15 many ATSLDRGRKETQY
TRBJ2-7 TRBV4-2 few ASSQDMGQGLYEQY
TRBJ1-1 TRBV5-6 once ASSFGGRWNTEAF
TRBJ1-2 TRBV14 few ASSQDVQNYGYT
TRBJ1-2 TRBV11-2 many ASSRTLTAFYGYT
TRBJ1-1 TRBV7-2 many ASSLAKGNMNTEAF
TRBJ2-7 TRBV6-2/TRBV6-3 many ASSYRRGPYEQY
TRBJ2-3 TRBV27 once ASSDLTGTMQDTQY
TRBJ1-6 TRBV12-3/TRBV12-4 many ASSPGGVPRNSPLH
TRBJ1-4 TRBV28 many ASSSIPQSTVINEKLF
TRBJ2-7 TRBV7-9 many ASSGDRVYEQY
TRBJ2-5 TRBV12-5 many ASGLVLGTGETQY